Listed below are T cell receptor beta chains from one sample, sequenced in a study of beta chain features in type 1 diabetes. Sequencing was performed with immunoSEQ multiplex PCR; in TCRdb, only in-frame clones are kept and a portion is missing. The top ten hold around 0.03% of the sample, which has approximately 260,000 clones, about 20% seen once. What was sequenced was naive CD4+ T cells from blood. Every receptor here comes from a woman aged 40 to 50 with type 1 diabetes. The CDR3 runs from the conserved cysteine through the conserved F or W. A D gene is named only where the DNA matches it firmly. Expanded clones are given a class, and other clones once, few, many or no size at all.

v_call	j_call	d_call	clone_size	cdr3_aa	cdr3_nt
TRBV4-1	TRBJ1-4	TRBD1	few	CASSPARQGGEKLVF	TGCGCCAGCAGCCCCGCTCGACAGGGAGGAGAAAAACTGGTTTTT
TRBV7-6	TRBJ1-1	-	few	CASSPFVGMNTEAFF	TGTGCCAGCAGCCCCTTTGTGGGCATGAACACTGAAGCTTTCTTT
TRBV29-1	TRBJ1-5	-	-	CSVGGGLNQPQHF	TGCAGCGTTGGTGGGGGCCTCAATCAGCCCCAGCATTTT
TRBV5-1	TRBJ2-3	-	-	CASSLSTPGTDTQYF	TGCGCCAGCAGCCTTAGCACTCCTGGCACAGATACGCAGTATTTT
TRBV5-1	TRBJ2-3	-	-	CASSLRGFQFTDTQYF	TGCGCCAGCAGCTTAAGGGGGTTTCAGTTCACAGATACGCAGTATTTT
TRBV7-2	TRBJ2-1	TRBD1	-	CASSSIGQGYNEQFF	TGTGCCAGCAGCTCGATCGGACAGGGATACAATGAGCAGTTCTTC
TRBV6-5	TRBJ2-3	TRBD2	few	CASSKLAGGDTQYF	TGTGCCAGCAGCAAACTAGCGGGAGGCGATACGCAGTATTTT
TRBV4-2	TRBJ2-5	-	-	CASSQDQEARETQYF	TGTGCCAGCAGCCAAGATCAGGAGGCGAGGGAGACCCAGTACTTC
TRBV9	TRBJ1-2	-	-	CASSVGDSNYGYTF	TGTGCCAGCAGCGTAGGAGACAGTAACTATGGCTACACCTTC
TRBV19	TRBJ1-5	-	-	CASCPRGRQPQHF	TGTGCCAGTTGCCCCAGGGGACGGCAGCCCCAGCATTTT
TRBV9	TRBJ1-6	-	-	CASSVESRGSPLHF	TGTGCCAGCAGCGTAGAAAGCAGGGGTTCACCCCTCCACTTT
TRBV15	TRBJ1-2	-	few	CATSRDDRPTRGYTF	TGTGCCACCAGCAGAGACGACAGGCCGACGAGGGGCTACACCTTC
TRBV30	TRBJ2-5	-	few	CAWSFSGGETQYF	TGTGCCTGGAGTTTTAGCGGAGGAGAGACCCAGTACTTC